This T cell receptor beta chain is drawn from a study of somatic mutations in cytotoxic T cells in rheumatoid arthritis. Background on the study: Including V beta1+ cells that were sequenced for TCRB, some T-cell populations stained with V beta antibodies were flow-sorted at nearly 100% purity.

In the case of this clone: As yet, its antigen is unknown.

This CDR3 contains 12 residues. The V end lost 6 bases, the J end lost 4 bases, and 10 bases lay between the germline ends. CDR1 is SNHLY, CDR2 FYNNEI, per germline. Method: immunoSEQ multiplex PCR; TCRdb's copy keeps in-frame clones and lacks some. The sample has tens of thousands of clones, roughly 86% seen once. Overall study findings and caveats: Adjustment for multiple comparisons was not applied to the slight TRBV07 underrepresentation observed in rheumatoid arthritis patients. An age-related increase in CD8+ clonality was seen in rheumatoid arthritis patients but not in healthy controls.

The chain uses TRBV2 and TRBJ2-7; D uncertain. Sequenced sample: CD8+ T cells sorted from blood. The TCR comes from a woman aged 45-65 years in good health. CDR3 protein: CASSAVPYEQYV. CDR3 in DNA: TGTGCCAGCAGCGCCGTCCCATACGAGCAGTACGTC.